These T cell receptor beta chains were read from a single sample in a study of response to subunit inactivated influenza vaccine. TCRdb ran MiXCR on the RT-PCR reads and lists one entry per CDR3 protein. The sample includes about 830,000 distinct CDR3 sequences, approximately 17% of them seen just once. The input for sequencing was PBMCs from blood, taken about 5 days after vaccination. The receptors shown here come from a man aged 50 to 60 who received an inactivated influenza vaccine. CDR3s include the opening cysteine and the closing phenylalanine or tryptophan. The D gene is left open where the match is weak. A row's size may be missing; if present it is once, few, many or a size class.

>TRBV6-5|many|TRBD1|TRBJ2-1
CASSYSDRGAYNEQFF
TGTGCCAGCAGTTACTCGGACAGGGGCGCCTACAATGAGCAGTTCTTC
>TRBV20-1|few|.|TRBJ2-7
CSARAGSRYSYEQYF
TGCAGTGCTAGAGCCGGCAGCCGATACTCCTACGAGCAGTACTTC
>TRBV20-1|few|TRBD1|TRBJ2-7
CSARQGVHEQYF
TGCAGTGCTAGACAGGGGGTCCACGAGCAGTACTTC
>TRBV25-1|many|.|TRBJ2-5
CASSARSGATETQYF
TGTGCCAGCAGTGCACGCTCCGGGGCAACAGAGACCCAGTACTTC
>TRBV9|.|.|TRBJ2-3
CASSVGWGHNTDTQYF
TGTGCCAGCAGCGTAGGCTGGGGGCATAACACAGATACGCAGTATTTT
>TRBV7-6|.|.|TRBJ1-3
CASSLVDSASGNTIYF
TGTGCCAGCAGCTTAGTCGACAGCGCCTCTGGAAACACCATATATTTT
>TRBV7-2|once|.|TRBJ2-1
CASSFSGTNPYNEQFF
TGTGCCAGCAGCTTCTCCGGGACAAATCCCTACAATGAGCAGTTCTTC
>TRBV7-9|many|.|TRBJ1-5
CASSLHPDQPQHF
TGTGCCAGCAGCTTGCATCCAGATCAGCCCCAGCATTTT
>TRBV7-8|few|.|TRBJ2-6
CASRKVAGANVLTF
TGTGCCAGCCGGAAGGTCGCTGGGGCCAACGTCCTGACTTTC
>TRBV7-9|many|TRBD1|TRBJ2-2
CASSATDRGRSGELFF
TGTGCCAGCAGCGCCACCGACAGGGGGCGTAGCGGGGAGCTGTTTTTT
>TRBV20-1|few|.|TRBJ2-5
CSANVVQETQYF
TGCAGTGCTAACGTCGTCCAAGAGACCCAGTACTTC
>TRBV7-9|.|TRBD1|TRBJ1-1
CASRPKTGGNTEAFF
TGTGCCAGCAGACCTAAGACAGGGGGGAACACTGAAGCTTTCTTT
>TRBV9|.|.|TRBJ2-2
CASSVDLGRRTGELFF
TGTGCCAGCAGCGTAGACCTGGGGCGCAGAACCGGGGAGCTGTTTTTT
>TRBV28|.|.|TRBJ1-5
CASSFDWNSNQPQHF
TGTGCCAGCAGTTTCGACTGGAATAGCAATCAGCCCCAGCATTTT
>TRBV7-9|.|TRBD2|TRBJ2-1
CASSSARTSGVKEQFF
TGTGCCAGCAGCTCGGCTCGGACTAGCGGGGTGAAGGAGCAGTTCTTC
>TRBV5-5|few|.|TRBJ2-5
CASSLDGGVNWETQYF
TGTGCCAGCAGCTTGGATGGAGGGGTAAATTGGGAGACCCAGTACTTC
>TRBV11-2|.|TRBD1|TRBJ2-6
CASTSRGRGRSGANVLTF
TGTGCCAGCACCTCGCGGGGCAGGGGGCGGTCTGGGGCCAACGTCCTGACTTTC
>TRBV7-6|few|TRBD2|TRBJ2-1
CASRPGTSGGRVLQFF
TGTGCCAGCAGACCTGGGACTAGCGGGGGACGGGTTTTGCAGTTCTTC
>TRBV6-2/TRBV6-3|many|TRBD2|TRBJ2-5
CASSYSFSGRSRVETQYF
TGTGCCAGCAGTTACTCCTTTAGCGGGAGAAGTCGGGTGGAGACCCAGTACTTC
>TRBV12-3/TRBV12-4|.|.|TRBJ2-1
CASSLAQKLAGNEQFF
TGTGCCAGCAGTTTAGCCCAAAAGCTGGCGGGTAATGAGCAGTTCTTC
>TRBV12-3/TRBV12-4|many|TRBD1|TRBJ2-1
CASSLGTGMNEQFF
TGTGCCAGCAGTTTAGGGACAGGGATGAATGAGCAGTTCTTC
>TRBV29-1|few|.|TRBJ1-1
CSVGTGWNTEAFF
TGCAGCGTGGGGACGGGTTGGAACACTGAAGCTTTCTTT
>TRBV10-1|.|.|TRBJ1-6
CASSEGFGNSPLHF
TGCGCCAGCAGTGAGGGTTTCGGGAATTCACCCCTCCACTTT
>TRBV5-1|.|.|TRBJ2-7
CASSLYPDEQYF
TGCGCCAGCAGCTTGTACCCGGACGAGCAGTACTTC
>TRBV11-2|.|.|TRBJ1-2
CASSGDMNYGYTF
TGTGCCAGCAGCGGGGACATGAACTATGGCTACACCTTC
>TRBV6-5|.|TRBD2|TRBJ2-7
CASSHRGGRKGYEQYF
TGTGCCAGCAGTCACCGGGGGGGGAGGAAAGGCTACGAGCAGTACTTC
>TRBV12-3/TRBV12-4|.|.|TRBJ1-1
CASSLRSQGTEAFF
TGTGCCAGCAGCCTTCGATCCCAGGGAACTGAAGCTTTCTTT
>TRBV29-1|.|.|TRBJ2-5
CSVDGGETQYF
TGCAGCGTTGATGGCGGAGAGACCCAGTACTTC
>TRBV3-1|few|.|TRBJ2-1
CASSQSAGPGSEQFF
TGTGCCAGCAGCCAGTCAGCGGGCCCGGGGAGTGAGCAGTTCTTC
>TRBV4-3|few|.|TRBJ1-1
CASSQVWGANTEAFF
TGCGCCAGCAGCCAAGTGTGGGGGGCGAACACTGAAGCTTTCTTT
>TRBV7-2|many|.|TRBJ2-7
CASAKGGVRYEQYF
TGTGCCAGCGCCAAAGGTGGGGTCCGCTACGAGCAGTACTTC
>TRBV4-1|once|TRBD1|TRBJ1-2
CASSPPGQHYGYTF
TGCGCCAGCAGCCCCCCGGGACAGCACTATGGCTACACCTTC
>TRBV20-1|few|.|TRBJ2-7
CRADRDNYEQYF
TGCCGAGCCGATAGGGATAACTACGAGCAGTACTTC
>TRBV7-2|many|.|TRBJ2-5
CASSFGVGRGQETQYF
TGTGCCAGCAGCTTTGGAGTCGGGCGGGGCCAAGAGACCCAGTACTTC
>TRBV10-3|.|TRBD1|TRBJ1-6
CAISDTGGRNSPLHF
TGTGCCATCAGTGACACAGGGGGCAGGAATTCACCCCTCCACTTT
>TRBV7-2|.|.|TRBJ2-1
CASSTRLENEQFF
TGTGCCAGCAGCACCCGCCTGGAGAATGAGCAGTTCTTC
>TRBV6-5|few|.|TRBJ1-4
CASSYSGQGNEKLFF
TGTGCCAGCAGTTACTCTGGGCAGGGTAATGAAAAACTGTTTTTT
>TRBV7-2|.|TRBD2|TRBJ2-5
CASSLGLAGRGETQYF
TGTGCCAGCAGCCTCGGACTAGCGGGGAGAGGAGAGACCCAGTACTTC
>TRBV20-1|.|.|TRBJ2-1
CSAHYRYNEQFF
TGCAGTGCCCACTACCGATACAATGAGCAGTTCTTC
>TRBV6-5|.|.|TRBJ2-7
CASSYTAPGSAYEQYF
TGTGCCAGCAGCTACACGGCGCCGGGCAGCGCTTACGAGCAGTACTTC
>TRBV20-1|many|TRBD2|TRBJ2-3
CSAQESGSGGTDTQYF
TGCAGTGCTCAGGAAAGCGGGAGTGGGGGTACAGATACGCAGTATTTT
>TRBV20-1|few|TRBD2|TRBJ2-1
CSAREGGEWNEQFF
TGCAGTGCTAGAGAGGGGGGGGAGTGGAATGAGCAGTTCTTC
>TRBV4-2|many|.|TRBJ1-4
CASSQEPVEGEKLFF
TGTGCCAGCAGCCAAGAGCCAGTGGAGGGTGAAAAACTGTTTTTT
>TRBV20-1|few|.|TRBJ2-2
CSARDRRGERDRTGELFF
TGCAGTGCTAGGGACAGAAGAGGGGAGCGGGACCGCACCGGGGAGCTGTTTTTT
>TRBV29-1|few|TRBD1|TRBJ2-3
CSVEVGQGHPTDTQYF
TGCAGCGTTGAAGTCGGACAGGGCCACCCCACAGATACGCAGTATTTT
>TRBV20-1|many|.|TRBJ1-1
CSARDRGEGTEAFF
TGCAGTGCTCGTGACCGAGGGGAGGGCACTGAAGCTTTCTTT
>TRBV20-1|.|TRBD2|TRBJ2-1
CSAAERDSGRKHEQFF
TGCAGTGCCGCGGAGCGAGATAGCGGGAGGAAGCATGAGCAGTTCTTC
>TRBV20-1|.|TRBD1|TRBJ1-6
CSAYATGGNSPLHF
TGCAGTGCGTACGCGACAGGGGGTAATTCACCCCTCCACTTT
>TRBV12-3/TRBV12-4|many|.|TRBJ2-1
CASSLLPRGGYNEQFF
TGTGCCAGCAGCCTCCTCCCGAGGGGAGGCTACAATGAGCAGTTCTTC
>TRBV4-2|few|.|TRBJ1-2
CASSQERGAAGYTF
TGTGCCAGCAGCCAAGAGAGGGGGGCGGCTGGCTACACCTTC
>TRBV6-5|few|TRBD1|TRBJ2-2
CASSYRTGDLLNTGELFF
TGTGCCAGCAGTTATCGGACAGGGGACCTTCTGAACACCGGGGAGCTGTTTTTT
>TRBV7-2|few|.|TRBJ2-7
CASSLVNGAYEQYF
TGTGCCAGCAGCTTAGTCAACGGGGCCTACGAGCAGTACTTC
>TRBV24-1|.|TRBD1|TRBJ1-1
CATSVTGVGKAFF
TGTGCCACCAGCGTCACAGGGGTTGGGAAAGCTTTCTTT
>TRBV5-1|few|.|TRBJ2-1
CASSLATDSGMNNEQFF
TGCGCCAGCAGCTTGGCCACCGATAGCGGAATGAACAATGAGCAGTTCTTC
>TRBV7-9|few|.|TRBJ1-1
CASSYSSQAEAFF
TGTGCCAGCAGCTATAGCTCCCAGGCTGAAGCTTTCTTT
>TRBV10-1|.|.|TRBJ2-3
CASSDIGRSDTQYF
TGCGCCAGCAGTGATATTGGCAGGTCAGATACGCAGTATTTT